A selection of T cell receptor beta chains follows, all from one sample in a study of beta chain features in type 1 diabetes. The protocol was immunoSEQ multiplex PCR, while the TCRdb copy is restricted to in-frame clones and leaves out a portion. The profile shows hundreds of thousands of clones, more than 13% of them singletons. Sequencing was carried out using naive CD4+ T cells from blood. The source of these receptors is a man younger than 35 with type 1 diabetes. Each CDR3 is given without its conserved first and last residue.

len	v_gene	j_gene	CDR3aa
12	TRBV4-3	TRBJ2-1	ASSQAGRGNEQF
13	TRBV5-1	TRBJ2-1	ASSLTSGAYNEQF
14	TRBV9	TRBJ1-4	ASSARTGSENEKLF
12	TRBV9	TRBJ1-1	ASSAQAMNTEAF
11	TRBV30	TRBJ2-7	AWSGLGYGEQY
10	TRBV5-6	TRBJ1-1	ASSQGTVEAF
12	TRBV27	TRBJ2-1	ASSLGTRYDEQF
12	TRBV6-1	TRBJ1-2	ASSEEGRRDGYT
13	TRBV14	TRBJ1-1	ASSKGRGLNTEAF
13	TRBV5-1	TRBJ2-1	ASSLAASSYNEQF
14	TRBV7-2	TRBJ1-2	ASSLVLRGTNYGYT
15	TRBV4-2	TRBJ1-6	ASSQDPLASISSPLH
14	TRBV19	TRBJ2-1	ASTRFVAVPADEQF
10	TRBV5-1	TRBJ2-7	ASSHRGDEQY
12	TRBV30	TRBJ1-2	AWSVSSGTYGYT
11	TRBV30	TRBJ1-2	AWSDGSNYGYT
10	TRBV11-3	TRBJ2-1	ASSLEWGEQF
15	TRBV4-2	TRBJ2-7	ASSQDGQREKGYEQY
14	TRBV27	TRBJ2-1	ASSLEGGRTYNEQF
12	TRBV11-2	TRBJ2-2	ASSFSGRGGELF
13	TRBV6-5	TRBJ2-7	ASSYLFGGAYEQY
13	TRBV7-2	TRBJ1-1	ASSLGGQQNTEAF
13	TRBV7-9	TRBJ2-3	ASSLTAVSTDTQY
12	TRBV9	TRBJ2-1	ASSLMTSVDEQF
12	TRBV29-1	TRBJ2-3	SVEWWAEGDTQY
14	TRBV7-6	TRBJ2-2	ASSLIAGEKGRELF
17	TRBV4-2	TRBJ2-2	ASSPFLAGGASDTGELF
12	TRBV6-5	TRBJ1-4	ASSGAATNEKLF
12	TRBV7-6	TRBJ2-1	ATQPPGSYNEQF
11	TRBV28	TRBJ1-4	AIRQGANEKLF
9	TRBV10-3	TRBJ1-1	AIRENTEAF
13	TRBV7-7	TRBJ2-5	ASSLGLARKETQY
14	TRBV19	TRBJ2-7	ASSISSGTSSYEQY
14	TRBV19	TRBJ2-1	ASSPSLAAGDIEQF
11	TRBV27	TRBJ1-4	ASSPRGNEKLF
12	TRBV7-9	TRBJ2-7	ASSLARSSDEQY
13	TRBV7-2	TRBJ2-2	ASSFQQGNTGELF
14	TRBV5-1	TRBJ2-7	ASSLALAGVEDEQY
12	TRBV9	TRBJ2-3	ASSVAGHTDTQY
12	TRBV4-2	TRBJ2-3	ASSQTGVTDTQY
16	TRBV28	TRBJ2-7	ASSSIYLIAGGYYEQY
12	TRBV28	TRBJ2-5	ASSGRGRMETQY
14	TRBV5-1	TRBJ1-1	ASSSPGRAGDTEAF
13	TRBV7-2	TRBJ2-1	ASSLDRGTYNEQF
12	TRBV5-8	TRBJ2-5	ASSLGQGLETQY
11	TRBV27	TRBJ1-2	ASSFNTNYGYT
13	TRBV7-2	TRBJ1-5	ASSFQGTAGEPQH
15	TRBV23-1	TRBJ1-5	ASSQKLGELSNQPQH
13	TRBV7-2	TRBJ2-7	ASSRPWTGHYEQY